This record looks at one T cell receptor (beta chain) sequence and its context. Its binding antigen is unknown. Nothing much larger sits one base from this clone, and base qualities are not available. The source of the sample is a study of blood T cell repertoires in COVID-19 (dated by TCRdb to between 2020 and 2021). Turning to the overall study: Collaborator samples came from the United States, Italy and Spain and covered acute and convalescent phases of COVID-19. The prospective study material was composed of cDNA or gDNA derived from T cells, B-cell-depleted T cells, or PBMCs. Subjects who had been exposed to COVID-19, were actively infected with it, or had recovered from it provided the deeply sampled blood TCRbeta repertoires that made up the dataset. The repertoires were made available in a free public database intended to serve as a resource for research on the immune response to SARS-CoV-2. Samples were obtained from the ongoing ImmuneRACE study (first 160 participants) and from 1,254 subjects provided by 6 global collaborators. A de-identified subject ID, COVID-19 status, age in years and sex were almost always included in the sample metadata. Where available, HLA class I and class II types were taken from metadata supplied by the sample provider and were not determined by assay-based typing.

Participants in the prospective study were aged about 18 to 95 years, lived in about two dozen United States geographic areas, and enrolled through a virtual design. To assign participants to cohorts, the prospective study relied on clinical history that participants themselves reported in a screening survey and a study questionnaire. In the prospective study, whole blood, serum and a nasopharyngeal or oropharyngeal swab were collected from each participant by mobile phlebotomists. Participants in the prospective study had the option to provide additional blood draws and questionnaires over a roughly two-month period. Prospective study blood samples were shipped either frozen or at room temperature before DNA extraction. The CDR3 starts with the cysteine, ends with the phenylalanine, and has 13 residues. Only the CDR3 region is kept as DNA, spanning 39 bases read in frame from base 1. CDR1 and CDR2, per the germline V gene, are SQVTM and ANQGSEA. V is pared back by 3 bases and J by 0 bases, with 8 bases lying between the germline termini.

Results and caveats for the whole study, not just this receptor: How much clinical and demographic metadata was included differed by source and by participant, and the metadata was provided uncurated.

TCRbeta CDR3 regions were amplified from genomic DNA by means of the immunoSEQ Assay, a bias-controlled multiplex PCR. For the original study's pipeline: The number of nucleated cells in each sample was estimated from the amplification of reference gene primers within the assay. To quantify the absolute abundance of each unique TCRbeta CDR3 rearrangement, sequence reads were collapsed and filtered. For each sample, productive Simpson clonality was calculated as the square root of Simpson's diversity index across productive rearrangements. Entries here come from immuneACCESS through TCRdb and include only in-frame sequences with V and J called. Some clones fail to appear in such tables; in the studies checked, an unresolved V gene covers under half of the shortfall, and the cause of the remainder is unknown. V and J calls and clone size come straight from that table; D and trimming were deduced from the DNA. This sample lists 250,000 to 350,000 clones; 90% were detected once. The ten largest clones take up around 4.3% of the sample.

This receptor was taken from a woman between 18 and 30 years old with acute COVID-19. Recombination connected TRBV29-1 to TRBJ2-5; TRBD1 might be the D gene, on 6 matching bases. Sample: PBMCs or T cells enriched from blood (not recorded which). The nucleotides read TGCAGCGTTGATACAGGGAACCAAGAGACCCAGTACTTC. It encodes CSVDTGNQETQYF.